This T cell receptor beta chain originates from a study of OX40 agonist ivuxolimab in advanced cancers. Turning to the study itself: Antecedent anti-PD-1, anti-PD-L1 or anti-CTLA-4 therapy was permissible, with roughly 40% having received some.

Some clones are missing from TCRdb's copy, which holds only in-frame ones; the method was immunoSEQ multiplex PCR. The sample gives about 64,000 clones, about 80% of which show up once; 2% to 2.5% is in the top ten. The source is an adult with an advanced solid tumor such as melanoma, head and neck, liver or kidney cancer. Sequenced here: CD4+ or CD8+ T cells sorted from blood, sampled in a trial of the OX40 agonist ivuxolimab.

The CDR3 loop is CSVEVPLPTNTEAFF. The DNA for the CDR3 is TGCAGCGTTGAAGTTCCTTTACCGACCAACACTGAAGCTTTCTTT. V and J are TRBV29-1 and TRBJ1-1; D gene ambiguous. This CDR3 is built from 15 residues. Trimming pared 1 base from V and 2 bases from J, leaving 14 bases between. Germline CDR1 reads SQVTM; CDR2 reads ANQGSEA.